The 27 T cell receptor beta chains listed next were all sequenced from one sample in a study of blood T cell repertoires in COVID-19 (dated by TCRdb to the early 2020s). Receptor amplification or capture employed the immunoSEQ multiplex PCR assay. The source is immuneACCESS, and TCRdb retained only in-frame sequences with V and J called. Part of the clones is not carried over; for the studies checked, unresolved V genes explain less than half of this, and the remainder is unexplained. The sample table shows around 25,000 clones, and 80% to 90% are seen once. The ten largest make up around 8.9% of the sample. Input material: peripheral blood. These receptors came from a man in his 70s with acute or convalescent COVID-19.

The chain links TRBV9 to TRBJ2-1, with D possibly being TRBD2 (5 bases). This CDR3 is built from 15 residues. Germline CDR1 and CDR2: SGDLS and YYNGEE. Between the trimmed V and J ends, which lost 3 bases and 2 bases, there was a span of 12 bases. CDR3 protein: CASSGTPKPYNEQFF. The CDR3 DNA reads as TGTGCCAGCAGCGGGACTCCAAAGCCCTACAATGAGCAGTTCTTC.

The chain carries TRBV14 and TRBJ1-1; D uncertain. Trimming removed 2 bases at V and 1 base at J, with 14 bases between. Germline CDR1 is SGHDN and CDR2 is FVKESK. The CDR3 length is 16 residues. CDR3 in DNA: TGTGCCAGCAGCCAAAACCCTTCGGGGAGGAACACTGAAGCTTTCTTT. This encodes CASSQNPSGRNTEAFF.

This chain uses TRBV5-1 with TRBJ2-7; 10 bases fit TRBD1. V shed 3 bases and J 6 bases; nucleotides not matched to a gene: 6. Per germline, CDR1 SGHRS and CDR2 YFSETQ. CDR3 length equals 14 residues. DNA for the CDR3: TGCGCCAGCAGCTCCCGGACAGGGGGAATCGAGCAGTACTTC. This encodes CASSSRTGGIEQYF.

This chain joins TRBV7-3 and TRBJ2-6; 9 bases line up with TRBD1. The V gene's germline CDR1 is SGHTA and CDR2 FQGTGA. The CDR3 contains 18 residues. V shed 5 bases, J shed 6 bases, and the junction held 14 bases outside the gene matches. Written as DNA, the CDR3 is TGTGCCAGCAGCCCGGGCCGGGACAGGGCCTTGGAGGCCAACGTCCTGACTTTC. Translation gives CASSPGRDRALEANVLTF.

The chain combines TRBV4-2 with TRBJ2-7, with 7 bases that match TRBD2. Per the germline V gene, CDR1 is LGHNA and CDR2 is YNFKEQ. V lost 1 base to trimming and J lost 3 bases; unmatched junction nucleotides: 9. CDR3 length equals 16 residues. CDR3 sequence (DNA): TGTGCCAGCAGCCAAGTTGGAGTGACGGGAGGCTACGAGCAGTACTTC. Translation gives CASSQVGVTGGYEQYF.

The V gene is TRBV5-6, the J gene TRBJ1-1; possible D gene TRBD1, 6 bases. The CDR3 length is 14 residues. V lost 6 bases to trimming and J lost 6 bases, with 18 bases between them. CDR1 SGHDT and CDR2 YYEEEE come from the germline V gene. The CDR3 sequence: CASTLGGTSPEAFF. The CDR3 DNA is TGTGCCAGCACCCTGGGGGGGACAAGCCCTGAAGCTTTCTTT.

The rearrangement joins TRBV28 to TRBJ2-1, with 11 bases fitting TRBD2. Germline V CDR1 and CDR2: MDHEN, SYDVKM. V dropped 8 bases and J dropped 7; count of bases not matched to a gene: 4. CDR3 length: 13 amino acids. The chain's CDR3 is CASLLAGVNEQFF. The CDR3 nucleotides are TGTGCCAGCCTACTAGCGGGAGTGAATGAGCAGTTCTTC.

J is TRBJ2-1 and V is TRBV15; maybe TRBD2 (6 bases). The CDR3 extends over 14 amino acids. V was clipped by 0 bases and J by 6 bases, with 9 bases between them. Germline loops: CDR1 LNHNV, CDR2 YYDKDF (reference sequence). The DNA for the CDR3 is TGTGCCACCAGCAGAGAGGGACTCTCCAATGAGCAGTTCTTC. Translating gives CATSREGLSNEQFF. The full variable domain, rest sourced from reference TRBV15 and TRBJ2-1, is DAMVIQNPRYQVTQFGKPVTLSCSQTLNHNVMYWYQQKSSQAPKLLFHYYDKDFNNEADTPDNFQSRRPNTSFCFLDIRSPGLGDTAMYLCATSREGLSNEQFFGPGTRLTVL.

This sequence joins TRBV11-2 and TRBJ2-1, with 8 bases that match TRBD2. CDR3 length: 15 amino acids. The ends lost 3 bases at V and 2 bases at J; junction bases unmatched: 3. Germline V gene lookup returns CDR1 SGHAT and CDR2 FQNNGV. CDR3 DNA sequence: TGTGCCAGCAGCTTGGACGGGGGGGCCTACAATGAGCAGTTCTTC. Encoded protein: CASSLDGGAYNEQFF.

The table lists this clone with a few counts. The chain couples TRBV18 to TRBJ1-4; unclear D gene. Germline assignment: CDR1 KGHSH and CDR2 LQKENI. This CDR3 contains 16 residues. With 3 bases removed from V and 4 bases from J, the gap between germline ends came to 15 bases. The CDR3: CASSPGRGVGNEKLFF. The DNA for the CDR3 is TGTGCCAGCTCACCCGGACGGGGTGTGGGTAATGAAAAACTGTTTTTT.

This sequence joins TRBV5-1 and TRBJ2-3; D gene ambiguous. V lost 0 bases, J lost 4 bases, and 9 bases lay in between. Germline CDR1 and CDR2: SGHRS and YFSETQ. CDR3 size: 14 residues. The DNA for the CDR3 is TGCGCCAGCAGCTTGGCCTGGCCCGCAGATACGCAGTATTTT. This sequence encodes CASSLAWPADTQYF.

The chain is built from TRBV6-4 and TRBJ2-3; maybe TRBD2 (5 bases). V dropped 5 bases and J dropped 6 bases, with 12 bases sitting between them. Germline values: CDR1 MRHNA, CDR2 SNTAGT. The length of the CDR3 is 13 residues. CDR3 bases: TGTGCCAGCAGTACGGGGTCCAGGGATACGCAGTATTTT. The encoded protein is CASSTGSRDTQYF.

This chain uses TRBV7-8 with TRBJ2-5; a possible D gene is TRBD1 (5 bases). V was shortened by 5 bases and J by 0 bases, with 13 bases between the two germline ends. The CDR3 is 15 amino acids. The germline V gene encodes CDR1 SGHVS and CDR2 FQNEAQ. CDR3 sequence: CASSQRAGHQETQYF. The CDR3 DNA follows: TGTGCCAGCAGCCAACGGGCAGGGCACCAAGAGACCCAGTACTTC. Complete variable domain (other parts from reference TRBV7-8 and TRBJ2-5): GAGVSQSPRYKVAKRGQDVALRCDPISGHVSLFWYQQALGQGPEFLTYFQNEAQLDKSGLPSDRFFAERPEGSVSTLKIQRTQQEDSAVYLCASSQRAGHQETQYFGPGTRLLVL.

The chain couples TRBV15 to TRBJ2-1; 9 positions agree with TRBD1. The V gene's germline CDR1 is LNHNV and CDR2 YYDKDF (reference sequence). The CDR3 length is 15 residues. V lost 3 bases to trimming and J lost 6 bases; unmatched junction nucleotides: 6. The CDR3 region has the DNA TGTGCCACCAGCAGGGGGGGACAGGGACTCAATGAGCAGTTCTTC. It yields the protein CATSRGGQGLNEQFF.

The chain employs TRBV7-8 and TRBJ1-6; 9 bases align to TRBD1. CDR1 is SGHVS, CDR2 FQNEAQ, per germline. This CDR3 region has 16 residues. The trim removed 0 bases at V and 7 bases at J, leaving 4 bases unmatched. CDR3 in amino acids: CASSLAGQGWNSPLHF. In DNA, the CDR3 is TGTGCCAGCAGCTTAGCCGGACAGGGGTGGAATTCACCCCTCCACTTT. Full variable domain (rest looked up from reference TRBV7-8 and TRBJ1-6): GAGVSQSPRYKVAKRGQDVALRCDPISGHVSLFWYQQALGQGPEFLTYFQNEAQLDKSGLPSDRFFAERPEGSVSTLKIQRTQQEDSAVYLCASSLAGQGWNSPLHFGNGTRLTVT.

V usage is TRBV5-1 and J usage is TRBJ2-2; 7 bases align to TRBD2. V lost 4 bases, J lost 4 bases, and 10 bases stayed unmatched. Germline-derived CDR1 and CDR2 are SGHRS and YFSETQ. The CDR3 covers 16 residues. This CDR3 is CASSTTSSGATGELFF. DNA of the CDR3: TGCGCCAGCAGCACCACCTCTAGCGGCGCCACCGGGGAGCTGTTTTTT.

This chain joins TRBV7-2 and TRBJ1-2; no clear D. Germline CDR1 reads SGHTA; CDR2 reads FQGNSA. The V gene lost 1 base and the J gene lost 4 bases, with 10 bases spanning the gap. CDR3 size: 14 residues. CDR3 DNA sequence: TGTGCCAGCAGCTTAGGAGGAAGCAGCTATGGCTACACCTTC. It translates to CASSLGGSSYGYTF.

V gene TRBV19 combines with J gene TRBJ2-3; TRBD1 matches at 7 bases. The V gene's germline CDR1 is LNHDA and CDR2 SQIVND (reference sequence). This CDR3 is built from 13 residues. V lost 3 bases, J lost 10 bases, and 7 bases stayed unmatched. The CDR3 DNA is TGTGCCAGTAGTATCCCGGGGACAGCTCCGCAGTATTTT. It encodes CASSIPGTAPQYF.

The rearrangement links TRBV6-2 or TRBV6-3 to TRBJ1-5, with 7 positions matching TRBD1. Germline CDR1 reads MNHEY; CDR2 reads SVGEGT. The CDR3 runs to 17 residues. Trimming removed 5 bases from V and 0 bases from J; junction bases left unmatched: 10. CDR3 DNA sequence: TGTGCCAGCAGTCCGGGGCGGGGACAGTTTAGCAATCAGCCCCAGCATTTT. Protein product: CASSPGRGQFSNQPQHF.

The chain has TRBV19 and TRBJ2-5; 10 bases are a match to TRBD2. The CDR3 contains 19 residues. Per germline, CDR1 LNHDA and CDR2 SQIVND (reference sequence). V trimming: 5 bases; J trimming: 5 bases; junction bases outside the gene matches: 20. CDR3: CASSPKSGGRSGRLETQYF. The CDR3 coding sequence is TGTGCCAGTAGTCCCAAAAGCGGGGGGCGTAGCGGGAGGTTGGAGACCCAGTACTTC.

This chain links TRBV3-1 (or the pseudogene TRBV3-2) with TRBJ2-1; no clear D. This CDR3 region has 14 residues. The germline V and J ends were trimmed by 1 base and 6 bases, with 10 bases remaining between them. Germline CDR1 and CDR2: LGHDT and YNNKEL (reference sequence). This CDR3 reads CASSQGFSLNEQFF. The CDR3 DNA reads as TGTGCCAGCAGCCAAGGATTTAGCCTCAATGAGCAGTTCTTC.

In DNA, the CDR3 is TGTGCCAGTAGGTCCGACAGGACTAGCCACACCGGGGAGCTGTTTTTT. Translation: CASRSDRTSHTGELFF. The chain combines TRBV19 with TRBJ2-2; 8 bases are shared with TRBD2. The ends lost 6 bases at V and 3 bases at J; junction bases unmatched: 9. Germline-derived CDR1 and CDR2 are LNHDA and SQIVND (reference sequence). The CDR3 runs 16 residues.

The chain carries TRBV6-6 and TRBJ2-6; the match to TRBD1 covers 9 bases. This CDR3 has 17 residues. Trimming took 5 bases from V and 2 from J; bases not matched to a gene: 7. In germline, CDR1 is MNHNY, CDR2 SVGAGI (reference sequence). The CDR3 sequence is CASSRDRVPTGANVLTF. CDR3 nucleotides: TGTGCCAGCAGTCGGGACAGGGTCCCCACTGGGGCCAACGTCCTGACTTTC.

The chain combines TRBV9 with TRBJ2-3, with TRBD2 identical over 10 bases. The V gene's germline CDR1 is SGDLS and CDR2 YYNGEE. The J segment lost 0 bases and the V segment lost 0 bases, leaving 4 bases of the junction unmatched. The CDR3 has 17 amino acids. CDR3 sequence (DNA): TGTGCCAGCAGCGTAGGGACTAGCGGCCTAAGCACAGATACGCAGTATTTT. Translating gives CASSVGTSGLSTDTQYF.

V usage is TRBV10-1 and J usage is TRBJ2-1; 9 bases line up with TRBD2. V shed 9 bases, J shed 0 bases, and the junction held 9 bases outside the gene matches. Germline-derived CDR1 and CDR2 are WNHNN and SYGVQD (reference sequence). There are 16 residues in the CDR3. In DNA, the CDR3 is TGCGCCAGTTCGACGGATAGCGGGAGCTCCTACAATGAGCAGTTCTTC. Amino acid sequence: CASSTDSGSSYNEQFF.

The chain couples TRBV5-1 to TRBJ2-7; D call uncertain. Per germline, CDR1 SGHRS and CDR2 YFSETQ. Trimming took off 0 bases at V and 4 bases at J, with 8 bases between the two ends. The CDR3 totals 13 residues. The CDR3 is CASSLAQNYEQYF. As DNA, the CDR3 is TGCGCCAGCAGCTTGGCACAGAATTACGAGCAGTACTTC.

This chain joins TRBV7-9 and TRBJ1-2, with TRBD1 as a possible D gene (5 bases). The CDR3 length is 13 residues. Germline V gene lookup returns CDR1 SEHNR and CDR2 FQNEAQ (reference sequence). V was pared by 5 bases and J by 2 bases, with 9 bases between. The CDR3 nucleotides are TGTGCCAGCAGCGCCTCAGGGAACTATGGCTACACCTTC. Residues: CASSASGNYGYTF. The full variable domain, its missing parts supplied by reference TRBV7-9 and TRBJ1-2, is DTGVSQNPRHKITKRGQNVTFRCDPISEHNRLYWYRQTLGQGPEFLTYFQNEAQLEKSRLLSDRFSAERPKGSFSTLEIQRTEQGDSAMYLCASSASGNYGYTFGSGTRLTVV.